These 12 T cell receptor beta chains were all obtained from the same sample, sequenced in a study of T cells in Graves' hyperthyroidism and ophthalmopathy. The CDR3 regions of TCR beta were amplified from RNA transcripts. HTBI primers drove first-round RT-PCR of the TCR CDR3. TCRdb reprocessed the multiplex PCR reads with MiXCR, giving one entry per CDR3 protein. The top ten hold 15% of the sample, which has some 690,000 distinct CDR3 sequences, roughly a sixth seen once. Sequenced material: blood. The receptors were gathered from a man aged 50 or older with Graves' hyperthyroidism.

This sequence joins TRBV6-4 and TRBJ1-5; D ambiguous. Germline values: CDR1 MRHNA, CDR2 SNTAGT. The germline V and J ends were trimmed by 3 bases and 3 bases, with 12 bases remaining between them. CDR3 length: 15 residues. The CDR3 loop reads CASSELSQLNQPQHF. The CDR3 DNA sequence: TGTGCCAGCAGTGAATTGTCACAGCTCAATCAGCCCCAGCATTTT.

This clonotype showed up just a few times. The rearrangement links TRBV10-3 to TRBJ2-5, with D unclear. The germline V gene has CDR1 ENHRY and CDR2 SYGVKD. V lost 4 bases to trimming and J lost 4 bases, with 10 bases between them. The CDR3 is made up of 13 amino acids. CDR3 in DNA: TGTGCCATCAGTGTGGGCTCAGGAGAGACCCAGTACTTC. Encoded protein: CAISVGSGETQYF.

This clonotype was observed a few times. V is TRBV30 and J is TRBJ2-4; D ambiguous. Germline V lookup: CDR1 GTSNPN, CDR2 SVGIG (reference sequence). The CDR3 is made up of 15 amino acids. The V end was cut by 2 bases, the J end by 0 bases, with 11 bases between. The DNA of the CDR3 is TGTGCCTGGAGTCCACCTTCCTTAGCCAAAAACATTCAGTACTTC. It is translated as CAWSPPSLAKNIQYF.

This clonotype has more than one count but fewer than ten. DNA of the CDR3: TGCAGCGTCCGACTCCGGGACAGGGGCTACGAGCAGTACTTC. It is translated as CSVRLRDRGYEQYF. This chain links TRBV29-1 with TRBJ2-7; TRBD1 agrees at 10 bases. Per germline, CDR1 SQVTM and CDR2 ANQGSEA. This CDR3 spans 14 amino acids. Germline trimming cut 6 bases from V and 3 bases from J; bases unmatched to any gene: 8.

This clonotype was counted only a few times. This chain links TRBV19 with TRBJ2-1; D is ambiguous. Germline lookup yields CDR1 LNHDA and CDR2 SQIVND (reference sequence). V was trimmed by 1 base and J by 4 bases, leaving 8 bases between them. The CDR3 spans 14 residues. CDR3 loop: CASSIGSPYNEQFF. CDR3 DNA: TGTGCCAGTAGTATAGGCAGTCCGTACAATGAGCAGTTCTTC.

This clonotype was recorded once. This rearrangement joins TRBV3-1 to TRBJ2-1; TRBD2 is a possible D gene (6 bases). Trimming took off 4 bases at V and 5 bases at J, with 12 bases between the two ends. This CDR3 is built from 14 residues. Per the germline V gene, CDR1 is LGHDT and CDR2 is YNNKEL (reference sequence). Here the CDR3 reads CASSRDSFNNEQFF. The DNA of the CDR3 is TGTGCCAGCAGCCGGGACTCGTTCAACAATGAGCAGTTCTTC.

As for this clonotype: At one end the junction does not follow the germline gene, possibly because of a read error. The genes are TRBV11-2 and TRBJ2-7; 9 bases are a match to TRBD2. The V gene's germline CDR1 is SGHAT and CDR2 FQNNGV. The CDR3 length is 16 residues. The DNA of the CDR3 is TGTGCCAGCAGCTTACAACGCGGGAGGGTATCCTACGATCAGTACTTC. Encoded protein: CASSLQRGRVSYDQYF.

This clonotype was seen at least ten times. The CDR3 DNA reads as TGTGCCAGCACCGGTGTTTCCTCCTACAATGAGCAGTTCTTC. This encodes CASTGVSSYNEQFF. The chain combines TRBV3-1 with TRBJ2-1; D not certain. This CDR3 is built from 14 residues. V was trimmed by 7 bases and J by 0 bases, leaving 10 bases between them. Germline V gene lookup returns CDR1 LGHDT and CDR2 YNNKEL (reference sequence).

This clonotype was counted at least ten times. The rearrangement uses TRBV12-3 or TRBV12-4 and TRBJ1-5, with 7 bases matching TRBD1. With 5 bases clipped from V and 0 bases from J, the junction kept 7 bases outside the gene matches. This CDR3 has 16 residues. CDR3 sequence: CASSGGTVLSNQPQHF. The CDR3 nucleotides read TGTGCCAGCAGTGGAGGGACAGTCCTTAGCAATCAGCCCCAGCATTTT.

The table lists this clonotype with many counts. This chain links TRBV6-5 with TRBJ2-7; perhaps TRBD1 as D (6 bases). Trimming left V 2 bases short and J 6 bases short, with 8 bases between. The germline V gene has CDR1 MNHEY and CDR2 SVGAGI. This CDR3 has 12 residues. This CDR3 is CASSYPQGEQYF. Here the CDR3 DNA reads TGTGCCAGCAGTTACCCACAGGGCGAGCAGTACTTC.

This clonotype was picked up many times. CDR3 DNA sequence: TGTGCCTGGAGTTCGACAGGGACTCACTATGGCTACACCTTC. Encoded protein: CAWSSTGTHYGYTF. The chain joins TRBV30 to TRBJ1-2; 7 bases align to TRBD1. This CDR3 is 14 amino acids long. V was clipped by 2 bases and J by 3 bases; unmatched bases: 6. Looked up from germline, CDR1 is GTSNPN and CDR2 is SVGIG (reference sequence).

There are many counts of this clonotype. The rearrangement links TRBV9 to TRBJ2-3, with D uncertain. This CDR3 is 16 amino acids long. The V and J ends lost 0 bases and 2 bases respectively, with 13 bases between them. In germline, CDR1 is SGDLS, CDR2 YYNGEE. The chain's CDR3 is CASSVAPTSYTDTQYF. The DNA of the CDR3 is TGTGCCAGCAGCGTAGCACCAACCTCCTACACAGATACGCAGTATTTT.